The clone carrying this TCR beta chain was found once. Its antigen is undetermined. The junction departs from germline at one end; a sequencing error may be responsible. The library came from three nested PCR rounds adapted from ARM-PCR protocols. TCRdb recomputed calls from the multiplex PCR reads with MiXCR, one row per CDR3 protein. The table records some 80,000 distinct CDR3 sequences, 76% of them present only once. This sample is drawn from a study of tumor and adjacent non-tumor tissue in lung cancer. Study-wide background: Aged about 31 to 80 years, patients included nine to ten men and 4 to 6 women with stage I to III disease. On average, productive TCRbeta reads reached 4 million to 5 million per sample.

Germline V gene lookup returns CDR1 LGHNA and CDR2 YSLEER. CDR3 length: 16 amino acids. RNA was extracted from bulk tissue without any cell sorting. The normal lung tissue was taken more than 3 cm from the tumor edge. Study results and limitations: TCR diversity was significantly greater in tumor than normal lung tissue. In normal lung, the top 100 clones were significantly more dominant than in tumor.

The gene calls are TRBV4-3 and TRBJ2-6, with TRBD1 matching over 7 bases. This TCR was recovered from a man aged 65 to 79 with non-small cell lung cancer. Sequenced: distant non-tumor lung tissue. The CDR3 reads CANSPSQGYGANVLTF. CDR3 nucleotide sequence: TGCGCCAACAGCCCCTCACAGGGGTATGGGGCCAACGTCCTGACTTTC.